The 4 T cell receptor beta chains presented below share a single source sample, sequenced in a study of blood T cell repertoires in COVID-19. Sequencing used immunoSEQ multiplex PCR; TCRdb keeps in-frame clones, though not all of them. The sample gives about 99,000 clones, 75% to 90% of which show up once; roughly 29% is in the top ten. The specimen sequenced was peripheral blood. These receptor sequences come from a man in his 60s with acute or convalescent COVID-19.

This clone has just a few counts. The J gene is TRBJ1-2, the V gene TRBV10-2; TRBD1 might be the D (6 bases). V lost 8 bases to trimming and J lost 5 bases, with 15 bases between them. Per the germline V gene, CDR1 is WSHSY and CDR2 is SAAADI. There are 13 residues in the CDR3. Here the CDR3 reads CASSPAGTYGYTF. CDR3 in DNA: TGCGCCAGCTCCCCAGCCGGGACATATGGCTACACCTTC.

The V and J genes are TRBV5-1 and TRBJ1-2; no firm D call. Germline V gives CDR1 SGHRS, CDR2 YFSETQ. V was pared by 4 bases and J by 6 bases, with 10 bases between. This CDR3 is built from 12 residues. The CDR3 DNA is TGCGCCAGCAGCCCACTTTTAGATGGCTACACCTTC. Its translation: CASSPLLDGYTF.

The chain uses TRBV19 and TRBJ1-2; 7 positions agree with TRBD1. The CDR3 has 15 residues. V lost 2 bases to trimming and J lost 7 bases; unmatched junction nucleotides: 10. Germline lookup yields CDR1 LNHDA and CDR2 SQIVND (reference sequence). The CDR3 sequence is CASSIRQGGSGGYTF. CDR3 nucleotide sequence: TGTGCCAGTAGTATAAGACAGGGAGGTTCAGGTGGCTACACCTTC. Full variable domain (remainder filled in from reference TRBV19 and TRBJ1-2): DGGITQSPKYLFRKEGQNVTLSCEQNLNHDAMYWYRQDPGQGLRLIYYSQIVNDFQKGDIAEGYSVSREKKESFPLTVTSAQKNPTAFYLCASSIRQGGSGGYTFGSGTRLTVV.

The CDR3 nucleotides read TGTGCCACCAGTGATGCCAGACAGATTTATGGCTACACCTTC. Translated: CATSDARQIYGYTF. This chain uses TRBV24-1 with TRBJ1-2; D may be TRBD1 (5 bases). Per the germline V gene, CDR1 is KGHDR and CDR2 is SFDVKD. V lost 3 bases to trimming and J lost 5 bases, with 12 bases between them. CDR3 length: 14 residues.